One and the same sample provided the 8 T cell receptor beta chains below, sequenced in a study of T cell changes during pregnancy in multiple sclerosis. Using immunoSEQ multiplex PCR, the repertoire was profiled, and TCRdb retains in-frame clones only, with some absent. The data contain over 55,000 clones, about 86% of them seen just once; the ten biggest clones take up 5.3%. Sequencing input: peripheral blood from another person, used as feeder cells. The source of these receptors is a human donor whose cells served as feeder cells for cultures in a pregnancy study.

This clone was seen a single time. The chain links TRBV7-2 to TRBJ1-6, with D perhaps TRBD1 (5 bases). The V and J ends lost 5 bases and 2 bases respectively, with 10 bases between them. Germline V gene data show CDR1 as SGHTA and CDR2 as FQGNSA. The CDR3 consists of 15 residues. The CDR3 DNA follows: TGTGCCAGCAGCGTACAGGCTACCTATAATTCACCCCTCCACTTT. This gives the protein CASSVQATYNSPLHF.

This chain connects TRBV9 to TRBJ2-3; 10 bases are a match to TRBD2. This CDR3 region has 19 residues. CDR1 is SGDLS, CDR2 YYNGEE, per germline. V shed 4 bases, J shed 3 bases, and the junction held 17 bases outside the gene matches. CDR3 DNA sequence: TGTGCCAGCAGCACCCTCGGTCTAGCGGGAGTGGATGGGACAGATACGCAGTATTTT. Translating gives CASSTLGLAGVDGTDTQYF.

The CDR3 loop is CASSPGINNEQFF. In DNA form, the CDR3 reads TGCGCCAGCAGCCCCGGAATCAACAATGAGCAGTTCTTC. This chain uses TRBV4-3 with TRBJ2-1; D uncertain. The CDR3 runs to 13 residues. Germline CDR1 reads LGHNA; CDR2 reads YSLEER. V shed 4 bases and J shed 5 bases, with 9 bases lying between them.

The rearrangement uses TRBV2 and TRBJ2-5, with 7 bases lining up with TRBD2. Germline CDR1 and CDR2: SNHLY and FYNNEI. CDR3 length equals 14 residues. Unmatched junction bases numbered 5, after V lost 6 bases and J lost 1 base. The CDR3 region is CASRGGLSQETQYF. In DNA, the CDR3 is TGTGCCAGCAGGGGGGGACTAAGCCAAGAGACCCAGTACTTC.

The chain recombines TRBV14 with TRBJ2-3, with D unclear. The V gene's germline CDR1 is SGHDN and CDR2 FVKESK. V was clipped by 0 bases and J by 2 bases, with 6 bases between them. This CDR3 has 14 amino acids. The CDR3 DNA sequence: TGTGCCAGCAGCCAAGACCGAAACACAGATACGCAGTATTTT. It specifies CASSQDRNTDTQYF.

The genes are TRBV9 and TRBJ2-5; weak D call: TRBD2 (5 bases). Deletions cut 4 bases from V and 5 bases from J, with 15 bases between. The CDR3 totals 14 residues. Per the germline V gene, CDR1 is SGDLS and CDR2 is YYNGEE. This CDR3 is CASSSGSVGETQYF. Written as DNA, the CDR3 is TGTGCCAGCAGCTCCGGTAGCGTCGGGGAGACCCAGTACTTC.

In nucleotides, the CDR3 is TGCGCCAGCAGCCAAGTGATAGGGTATTCTCCTGAAGCTTTCTTT. It yields the protein CASSQVIGYSPEAFF. The V gene is TRBV4-1, the J gene TRBJ1-1; D not certain. The CDR3 sequence is 15 residues long. Trimming shortened V by 1 base and J by 6 bases, and 15 bases separated the two germline ends. From germline, CDR1 is MGHRA and CDR2 YSYEKL.

This chain joins TRBV5-6 and TRBJ1-5, with D possibly TRBD1 on 6 matching bases. V dropped 3 bases and J dropped 5 bases, with 12 bases sitting between them. The CDR3 contains 14 residues. Germline V gives CDR1 SGHDT, CDR2 YYEEEE. DNA of the CDR3: TGTGCCAGCAGCTCTGGACAGAAGCATCAGCCCCAGCATTTT. It translates to CASSSGQKHQPQHF. Full variable domain (missing parts from reference TRBV5-6 and TRBJ1-5): DAGVTQSPTHLIKTRGQQVTLRCSPKSGHDTVSWYQQALGQGPQFIFQYYEEEERQRGNFPDRFSGHQFPNYSSELNVNALLLGDSALYLCASSSGQKHQPQHFGDGTRLSIL.